The 15 T cell receptor beta chains in this list originate from one sample, sequenced in a study of regulatory T cells in long-lasting Graves disease. Time point indicated: persistent/refractory GD, antithyroid drugs over 5 years with positive TRAb. PBMC-extracted RNA yielded the TCR library. CDR3 regions were amplified by Arm-PCR using iRepertoire HTBI primers to build TCR beta libraries. TCRdb independently ran MiXCR on the multiplex PCR reads; one entry per CDR3 protein. Here the sample spans some 470,000 distinct CDR3 sequences, roughly 21% being singletons. This sample comprised peripheral blood mononuclear cells (PBMCs), obtained when the disease was refractory, from a patient treated with antithyroid drugs. All receptors come from a female donor with Graves disease.

This clonotype was seen a few times. The chain combines TRBV6-1 with TRBJ2-1; 10 bases agree with TRBD1. V lost 6 bases and J lost 3; bases outside the gene matches: 5. The CDR3 covers 15 residues. CDR1 and CDR2 (germline): MNHNS, SASEGT. CDR3 sequence reads: CASRRGTGVYNEQFF. For the CDR3, the DNA is TGTGCCAGCAGGAGGGGGACAGGGGTCTACAATGAGCAGTTCTTC.

This clonotype was detected a few times. The V call is TRBV7-2, the J call TRBJ2-5; 9 bases are shared with TRBD2. The V gene end was trimmed by 0 bases and the J gene end by 5 bases; junction bases not matched to a gene: 10. CDR3 length: 17 amino acids. The germline CDR1 and CDR2 sequences are SGHTA and FQGNSA. The CDR3 region is CASSLAFRGGARETQYF. The CDR3 DNA sequence: TGTGCCAGCAGCTTAGCGTTTCGCGGGGGGGCCCGGGAGACCCAGTACTTC.

The rearrangement joins TRBV27 to TRBJ2-7; D might be TRBD1 (6 bases). Per the germline V gene, CDR1 is MNHEY and CDR2 is SMNVEV (reference sequence). Trimming left V 8 bases short and J 3 bases short, with 17 bases between. This CDR3 comprises 14 residues. CDR3 coding DNA: TGTGCCAGCCGATCGACAGGAAGTTTCTACGAGCAGTACTTC. Translation gives CASRSTGSFYEQYF.

This clonotype has more than one count but fewer than ten. The chain combines TRBV7-8 with TRBJ1-3, with D possibly matching TRBD1 (6 bases). Germline V gene sequence: CDR1 SGHVS, CDR2 FQNEAQ. The V gene lost 2 bases and the J gene lost 8 bases, with 13 bases spanning the gap. The CDR3 spans 14 residues. Written as DNA, the CDR3 is TGTGCCAGCAGCTTACAGGGGACTTTGGACACCATATATTTT. The encoded protein is CASSLQGTLDTIYF.

This clonotype was seen at least ten times. The V and J genes are TRBV12-3 or TRBV12-4 and TRBJ1-5, with D possibly matching TRBD1 (6 bases). Trimming cost V 0 bases and J 3 bases, with 15 bases left between them. The CDR3 totals 17 residues. The DNA for the CDR3 is TGTGCCAGCAGTTTAGCAAGGGGTCAGGGGCTCAATCAGCCCCAGCATTTT. This gives the protein CASSLARGQGLNQPQHF.

This clonotype was detected once. The CDR3: CSAAPGLVDRVSYNEQFF. DNA for the CDR3: TGCAGTGCTGCTCCTGGACTAGTGGACCGGGTCTCCTACAATGAGCAGTTCTTC. The J gene is TRBJ2-1, the V gene TRBV20-1; 7 bases are a match to TRBD2. CDR1 and CDR2 (germline): DFQATT, SNEGSKA (reference sequence). V lost 5 bases and J lost 0; bases outside the gene matches: 16. The CDR3 is 18 amino acids.

The CDR3 region has the DNA TGTGCCAGCAGTGGGGGGTACGCTGGCACAGATACGCAGTATTTT. Translating gives CASSGGYAGTDTQYF. The gene calls are TRBV28 and TRBJ2-3; a possible D gene is TRBD2 (6 bases). The CDR3 has 15 residues. V lost 5 bases and J lost 1, with 13 bases in between. Per the germline V gene, CDR1 is MDHEN and CDR2 is SYDVKM.

This clonotype has just a few counts. This chain joins TRBV11-2 and TRBJ2-6; D not certain. Germline V gene lookup returns CDR1 SGHAT and CDR2 FQNNGV. The length of the CDR3 is 19 residues. Trimming left V 1 base short and J 0 bases short, with 16 bases between. In nucleotides, the CDR3 is TGTGCCAGCAGCTTAGTTGCGGTCACAGTCAGCTCTGGGGCCAACGTCCTGACTTTC. Protein product: CASSLVAVTVSSGANVLTF.

Note on this clonotype: A much larger clone is a single base away; this may be a read error. The chain joins TRBV11-2 to TRBJ2-2; D perhaps matches TRBD2 (7 bases). Germline V gene sequence: CDR1 SGHAT, CDR2 FQNNGV. This CDR3 comprises 13 residues. The CDR3 DNA is TGTGTCAGCAGCCCCGGGGGGCGGGGGGAGCTGTTTTTT. Translation gives CVSSPGGRGELFF.

In its sample, this clonotype was seen many times. The rearrangement joins TRBV27 to TRBJ1-2, with a tentative D call TRBD1 (6 bases). CDR3 length equals 15 residues. V dropped 3 bases and J dropped 3 bases, with 14 bases sitting between them. Germline CDR1 reads MNHEY; CDR2 reads SMNVEV (reference sequence). The CDR3 DNA reads TGTGCCAGCAGTTTGAGTCCAGGGGATGACTATGGCTACACCTTC. Amino acids: CASSLSPGDDYGYTF.

The rearrangement uses TRBV7-9 and TRBJ1-2; maybe TRBD1 (6 bases). Germline V gene data show CDR1 as SEHNR and CDR2 as FQNEAQ (reference sequence). This CDR3 spans 17 amino acids. The V and J ends lost 1 base and 2 bases respectively, with 17 bases between them. The CDR3 loop reads CASSLDFGGRTNYGYTF. In DNA form, the CDR3 reads TGTGCCAGCAGCTTAGATTTTGGGGGCAGGACAAACTATGGCTACACCTTC.

The rearrangement links TRBV13 to TRBJ2-3; 12 bases line up with TRBD2. Germline V lookup: CDR1 PRHDT, CDR2 FYEKMQ (reference sequence). Germline trimming cut 5 bases from V and 5 bases from J; bases unmatched to any gene: 11. The CDR3 covers 17 residues. The CDR3, as DNA: TGTGCCAGCAGCCTTAGTGGGGCGGGACTAGCGGGAGATACGCAGTATTTT. Amino acids: CASSLSGAGLAGDTQYF.

This clonotype has at least ten counts. This chain connects TRBV5-5 to TRBJ1-4, with no clear D. The CDR3 consists of 14 residues. In germline, CDR1 is SGHKS, CDR2 YYEKEE (reference sequence). Deletions cut 0 bases from V and 4 bases from J, with 7 bases between. The CDR3 DNA follows: TGTGCCAGCAGCTTGGTTGGCAATAATGAAAAACTGTTTTTT. Translation gives CASSLVGNNEKLFF.

This clonotype was detected many times. In nucleotides, the CDR3 is TGTGCCAGCAGCCTCTACGGACTAGCGGGAGCCTACGAGCAGTACTTC. It specifies CASSLYGLAGAYEQYF. The genes are TRBV6-1 and TRBJ2-7; 13 bases line up with TRBD2. CDR3 size: 16 residues. The V and J ends lost 6 bases and 2 bases, in that order; junction bases with no gene match: 7. CDR1 and CDR2 (germline): MNHNS, SASEGT.

This clonotype was observed a few times. The rearrangement joins TRBV5-8 to TRBJ1-2; a possible D gene is TRBD1 (5 bases). The CDR3 is 16 residues long. Germline values: CDR1 SGHTS, CDR2 YDEGEE. The V and J ends lost 3 bases and 9 bases respectively, with 24 bases between them. The CDR3 coding sequence is TGTGCCAGCAGCTCCACGACAGCCCCCAACCTATATAGCTACACCTTC. This codes for CASSSTTAPNLYSYTF.